Listed below are T cell receptor beta chains from one sample, sequenced in a study of T-cell memory formation after mild COVID-19. TCRdb reprocessed the 5' RACE reads with MiXCR, giving one entry per CDR3 protein. The sample contains about half a million distinct CDR3 sequences, 15% to 20% of which appear only once. Sequenced sample: PBMCs or a T cell subset sorted from them (not recorded which). These receptors were collected from an adult woman who had mild COVID-19 (a few samples of this study predate the infection). Cell type and time point are not known. Each CDR3 is given with its conserved first and last residue. D genes are given only for firm matches. A row's size may be missing; if present it is once, few, many or a size class.

CDR3 protein: CASSYLLTTGELFF; CDR3 DNA: TGTGCCAGCAGTTACTTATTAACCACCGGGGAGCTGTTTTTT; clone size: many; J gene: TRBJ2-2; V gene: TRBV6-5; D gene: .
CDR3 protein: CASMWAGRSNEQFF; CDR3 DNA: TGTGCCAGTATGTGGGCAGGGAGGAGCAATGAGCAGTTCTTC; clone size: .; J gene: TRBJ2-1; V gene: TRBV19; D gene: .
CDR3 protein: CASSWSSQGNTEAFF; CDR3 DNA: TGCGCCAGCAGCTGGTCCAGCCAGGGTAACACTGAAGCTTTCTTT; clone size: few; J gene: TRBJ1-1; V gene: TRBV5-1; D gene: .
CDR3 protein: CSSSGEAAEAFF; CDR3 DNA: TGCAGCTCATCGGGGGAGGCGGCTGAAGCTTTCTTT; clone size: .; J gene: TRBJ1-1; V gene: TRBV29-1; D gene: .
CDR3 protein: CASSSTHDTDTQYF; CDR3 DNA: TGTGCCAGCAGCTCAACCCACGACACAGATACGCAGTATTTT; clone size: .; J gene: TRBJ2-3; V gene: TRBV5-4; D gene: .
CDR3 protein: CATSGQGANTQYF; CDR3 DNA: TGTGCCACCAGTGGCCAGGGGGCAAATACGCAGTATTTT; clone size: many; J gene: TRBJ2-3; V gene: TRBV24-1; D gene: TRBD1
CDR3 protein: CASSLNGRSGELFF; CDR3 DNA: TGTGCCAGCAGTTTAAATGGCCGGTCCGGGGAGCTGTTTTTT; clone size: few; J gene: TRBJ2-2; V gene: TRBV12-3/TRBV12-4; D gene: .
CDR3 protein: CASSYGTGILYEQYF; CDR3 DNA: TGTGCCAGCAGTTACGGGACAGGGATCCTCTACGAGCAGTACTTC; clone size: .; J gene: TRBJ2-7; V gene: TRBV12-3/TRBV12-4; D gene: TRBD1
CDR3 protein: CASGSGVPYNEQFF; CDR3 DNA: TGCGCCAGCGGTTCGGGGGTACCCTACAATGAGCAGTTCTTC; clone size: .; J gene: TRBJ2-1; V gene: TRBV5-1; D gene: .
CDR3 protein: CASSHGDGNSGANVLTF; CDR3 DNA: TGCGCCAGCAGCCACGGGGACGGAAACTCTGGGGCCAACGTCCTGACTTTC; clone size: .; J gene: TRBJ2-6; V gene: TRBV4-3; D gene: .
CDR3 protein: CASTLEAEQYF; CDR3 DNA: TGTGCCAGCACCCTAGAGGCCGAGCAGTACTTC; clone size: few; J gene: TRBJ2-7; V gene: TRBV28; D gene: .
CDR3 protein: CSVHTGKYYGYTF; CDR3 DNA: TGCAGCGTTCATACAGGGAAGTACTATGGCTACACCTTC; clone size: .; J gene: TRBJ1-2; V gene: TRBV29-1; D gene: .
CDR3 protein: CASSEGTAAAYEQYF; CDR3 DNA: TGTGCCAGCTCCGAAGGGACAGCGGCGGCCTACGAGCAGTACTTC; clone size: few; J gene: TRBJ2-7; V gene: TRBV18; D gene: TRBD1
CDR3 protein: CASSKRTGSLSTDTQYF; CDR3 DNA: TGTGCCAGCAGCAAAAGGACAGGGTCCCTAAGCACAGATACGCAGTATTTT; clone size: .; J gene: TRBJ2-3; V gene: TRBV21-1; D gene: .
CDR3 protein: CASDTAGDPTDTQYF; CDR3 DNA: TGTGCCAGCGATACGGCGGGGGATCCCACAGATACGCAGTATTTT; clone size: .; J gene: TRBJ2-3; V gene: TRBV7-9; D gene: TRBD2
CDR3 protein: CASSLDLGYGYTF; CDR3 DNA: TGTGCCAGCAGCTTAGATCTCGGCTATGGCTACACCTTC; clone size: many; J gene: TRBJ1-2; V gene: TRBV7-9; D gene: .
CDR3 protein: CASSQGYSSYEQYF; CDR3 DNA: TGCGCCAGCAGCCAAGGGTACAGTTCTTACGAGCAGTACTTC; clone size: few; J gene: TRBJ2-7; V gene: TRBV4-1; D gene: .